This T cell receptor (beta chain) was recorded in a study of molecular identifiers for immune sequencing clone quantification. A CD8+CD4-CCR7+CD45RA+ gate was used to sort naive CD8 T cells. The germline V and J ends were trimmed by 2 bases and 3 bases, with 13 bases remaining between them. Germline CDR1 and CDR2: SGHAT and FQNNGV. The CDR3 is 15 residues long. A single record per CDR3 protein comes from TCRdb applying MiXCR to the PCR reads. The sample holds about half a million distinct CDR3 sequences; around a fifth are singletons and the top ten take around 0.84%. This clonotype has just a few counts.

V usage is TRBV11-2 and J usage is TRBJ2-5, with D uncertain. The sequencing sample was made of naive CD8+ T cells from blood, with Jurkat cell RNA spiked in. Subset in this sample: FACS-sorted CD8+CD4-CCR7+CD45RA+ naive T cells. The TCR sequence derives from a human donor in good health. Some libraries in this study had Jurkat cell RNA spiked in. This CDR3 is CASSLYPPPKETQYF. The CDR3 bases are TGTGCCAGCAGCTTATATCCCCCGCCGAAAGAGACCCAGTACTTC.